These 28 T cell receptor beta chains came from one sample sequenced in a study of shared clonotypes between healthy human individuals. Assay used: immunoSEQ multiplex PCR; TCRdb lists only in-frame clones, some missing. The sample shows nearly 750,000 clones, around 77% of them seen only once. The sample taken for sequencing was memory CD4+ T cells sorted from blood. The subset denotes: CD45RA-negative fraction. The receptors here all came from a woman aged 25 to 39 in good health.

The chain combines TRBV28 with TRBJ1-3; D is possibly TRBD1 (5 bases). The V end was cut by 2 bases, the J end by 5 bases, with 16 bases between. This CDR3 region has 16 residues. CDR1 and CDR2 from the germline V gene are MDHEN and SYDVKM. In DNA form, the CDR3 reads TGTGCCAGCAGTTTAATTTCATTCGGGGGAAGAAACACCATATATTTT. Encoded protein: CASSLISFGGRNTIYF.

The V call is TRBV5-6, the J call TRBJ1-1; 8 bases fit TRBD1. The CDR3 runs to 13 residues. Germline trimming cut 7 bases from V and 0 bases from J; bases unmatched to any gene: 2. Germline CDR1 reads SGHDT; CDR2 reads YYEEEE. The CDR3 is CASGTGMNTEAFF. DNA for the CDR3: TGTGCCAGCGGGACAGGCATGAACACTGAAGCTTTCTTT.

This rearrangement joins TRBV5-1 to TRBJ2-2; possibly TRBD1 for D (5 bases). V was pared by 0 bases and J by 0 bases, with 9 bases between. Looked up from germline, CDR1 is SGHRS and CDR2 is YFSETQ. The CDR3 is 16 amino acids. The DNA for the CDR3 is TGCGCCAGCAGCTTGGTAGGGGAAGCGAACACCGGGGAGCTGTTTTTT. Its protein product is CASSLVGEANTGELFF.

The V call is TRBV6-1, the J call TRBJ2-2; tentative D call: TRBD2 (6 bases). Trimming left V 8 bases short and J 6 bases short, with 19 bases between. The V gene's germline CDR1 is MNHNS and CDR2 SASEGT. CDR3 length: 15 amino acids. CDR3 in amino acids: CASSMGGSGAGELFF. CDR3 nucleotide sequence: TGTGCCAGCTCCATGGGGGGTAGCGGAGCCGGGGAGCTGTTTTTT.

The V call is TRBV29-1, the J call TRBJ2-5; TRBD1 aligns across 12 bases. After removal of 7 bases from V and 4 bases from J, the junction contained 4 bases not matched to a gene. Germline loops: CDR1 SQVTM, CDR2 ANQGSEA. This CDR3 is built from 13 residues. In DNA, the CDR3 is TGCAGCGCCGGGGACAGGGGGCTAGAGACCCAGTACTTC. It is translated as CSAGDRGLETQYF.

V and J are TRBV18 and TRBJ1-1; a possible D gene is TRBD1 (5 bases). This CDR3 has 15 residues. Germline CDR1 and CDR2: KGHSH and LQKENI. The V end was cut by 4 bases, the J end by 0 bases, with 12 bases between. CDR3 protein: CASSRLGQLNTEAFF. CDR3 nucleotides: TGTGCCAGCTCACGCCTCGGACAACTGAACACTGAAGCTTTCTTT.

The chain recombines TRBV11-3 with TRBJ2-2; D might be TRBD2 (6 bases). V was trimmed by 3 bases and J by 3 bases, leaving 11 bases between them. Germline V gene data show CDR1 as SGHNT and CDR2 as YENEEA. The CDR3 spans 15 residues. The CDR3 loop is CASSLGGRDTGELFF. CDR3 bases: TGTGCCAGCAGCTTGGGAGGCCGCGACACCGGGGAGCTGTTTTTT.

In its sample, this clone was seen a few times. The chain links TRBV10-1 to TRBJ1-3; possibly TRBD1 for D (6 bases). The V gene's germline CDR1 is WNHNN and CDR2 SYGVQD (reference sequence). Between the trimmed V and J ends, which lost 10 bases and 0 bases, there was a span of 13 bases. This CDR3 is 14 amino acids long. The CDR3 sequence is CATSEGGSGNTIYF. In nucleotides, the CDR3 is TGCGCCACCTCTGAGGGGGGCTCTGGAAACACCATATATTTT.

Notes on this clone: The identical CDR3 is also encoded by other nucleotide sequences in the sample. This chain connects TRBV29-1 to TRBJ2-5; TRBD1 is a possible D gene (6 bases). The CDR3 runs 12 residues. With 3 bases removed from V and 5 bases from J, the gap between germline ends came to 10 bases. Germline CDR1 reads SQVTM; CDR2 reads ANQGSEA. CDR3 in amino acids: CSVDSGVETQYF. DNA for the CDR3: TGCAGCGTTGATTCAGGGGTGGAGACCCAGTACTTC.

This clone was detected a few times. The germline gene is not matched at one end of the junction; a read error may be the cause. This specimen includes other DNA sequences encoding the same CDR3. This rearrangement joins TRBV2 to TRBJ2-1, with unresolved D. Looked up from germline, CDR1 is SNHLY and CDR2 is FYNNEI. The CDR3 has 12 amino acids. The CDR3: CASGDRGNEQFF. The CDR3 nucleotides read TGTGCCAGCGGTGATCGTGGGAATGAGCAGTTCTTC.

This rearrangement joins TRBV20-1 to TRBJ2-5; unclear D gene. V lost 3 bases and J lost 3, with 5 bases in between. The CDR3 consists of 11 residues. Germline lookup yields CDR1 DFQATT and CDR2 SNEGSKA (reference sequence). CDR3 sequence reads: CSARAEETQYF. CDR3 bases: TGCAGTGCTAGGGCGGAAGAGACCCAGTACTTC.

This chain connects TRBV2 to TRBJ2-3, with TRBD2 matching over 9 bases. The CDR3 has 15 residues. V gave up 6 bases and J gave up 3 bases; unmatched junction bases: 7. Germline loops: CDR1 SNHLY, CDR2 FYNNEI. DNA of the CDR3: TGTGCCAGCAGAGACATAGCGGGAGAAACAGATACGCAGTATTTT. Amino acids: CASRDIAGETDTQYF.

The rearrangement uses TRBV7-9 and TRBJ1-1; no clear D gene. With 4 bases removed from V and 1 base from J, the gap between germline ends came to 10 bases. The CDR3 length is 14 residues. CDR1 and CDR2 (germline): SEHNR, FQNEAQ (reference sequence). CDR3: CASSYVSGNTEAFF. CDR3 sequence (DNA): TGTGCCAGCAGCTACGTCTCAGGGAACACTGAAGCTTTCTTT.

This clone was observed once. The chain recombines TRBV5-1 with TRBJ1-2, with 10 bases that match TRBD1. V was pared by 3 bases and J by 3 bases, with 5 bases of the junction left unmatched. The germline CDR1 and CDR2 sequences are SGHRS and YFSETQ. The CDR3 consists of 15 residues. The chain's CDR3 is CASSSGTGVYYGYTF. CDR3 in DNA: TGCGCCAGCAGCTCCGGGACAGGGGTTTACTATGGCTACACCTTC.

The V gene is TRBV7-6, the J gene TRBJ2-2; 7 nucleotides align to TRBD2. Germline V gene sequence: CDR1 SGHVS, CDR2 FNYEAQ. This CDR3 is built from 16 residues. V lost 2 bases to trimming and J lost 1 base; unmatched junction nucleotides: 4. CDR3 DNA: TGTGCCAGCAGCTTAACTAGCGCACAGAACACCGGGGAGCTGTTTTTT. This gives the protein CASSLTSAQNTGELFF.

This clone showed up just a few times. The V gene is TRBV5-1, the J gene TRBJ2-1, with D perhaps TRBD1 (5 bases). With 0 bases removed from V and 6 bases from J, the gap between germline ends came to 10 bases. CDR1 is SGHRS and CDR2 is YFSETQ in the germline V gene. The CDR3 extends over 14 amino acids. The CDR3, as DNA: TGCGCCAGCAGCTTGGAACAGGAAAGCAATGAGCAGTTCTTC. This sequence encodes CASSLEQESNEQFF.

The V gene is TRBV11-2, the J gene TRBJ2-7, with D hard to call. This CDR3 has 15 amino acids. Germline CDR1 is SGHAT and CDR2 is FQNNGV. Trimming left V 0 bases short and J 2 bases short, with 11 bases between. CDR3 protein: CASSLDSAPTYEQYF. In DNA, the CDR3 is TGTGCCAGCAGCTTAGATTCTGCACCAACCTACGAGCAGTACTTC.

This sequence joins TRBV10-3 and TRBJ1-2; D is undetermined. Trimming shortened V by 0 bases and J by 2 bases, and 13 bases separated the two germline ends. The CDR3 is made up of 16 amino acids. CDR1 is ENHRY, CDR2 SYGVKD, per germline. The CDR3 coding sequence is TGTGCCATCAGTGAGTCAGCGGGTGCTAACAACTATGGCTACACCTTC. Translating gives CAISESAGANNYGYTF.

The chain uses TRBV10-1 and TRBJ2-7; TRBD2 aligns across 9 bases. Germline V gene lookup returns CDR1 WNHNN and CDR2 SYGVQD (reference sequence). Unmatched junction bases numbered 7, after V lost 3 bases and J lost 7 bases. CDR3 length: 14 amino acids. Here the CDR3 reads CASSDVAGAVEQYF. CDR3 coding DNA: TGCGCCAGCAGTGATGTAGCGGGAGCGGTTGAGCAGTACTTC.

This clone showed up just a few times. V gene TRBV5-8 combines with J gene TRBJ1-4; no reliable D call. In germline, CDR1 is SGHTS, CDR2 YDEGEE. Trimming stripped 5 bases from V and 7 bases from J, with 15 bases between. The length of the CDR3 is 14 residues. The CDR3 reads CASSAGRFSEKLFF. The CDR3 DNA reads as TGTGCCAGCAGTGCTGGGCGATTTAGTGAAAAACTGTTTTTT. Complete variable domain (other parts from reference TRBV5-8 and TRBJ1-4): EAGVTQSPTHLIKTRGQQATLRCSPISGHTSVYWYQQALGLGLQFLLWYDEGEERNRGNFPPRFSGRQFPNYSSELNVNALELEDSALYLCASSAGRFSEKLFFGSGTQLSVL.

This clone has just one count. This chain uses TRBV2 with TRBJ2-1; no definite D call. The length of the CDR3 is 14 residues. V was trimmed by 2 bases and J by 11 bases, leaving 16 bases between them. Germline V gene data show CDR1 as SNHLY and CDR2 as FYNNEI. The CDR3 sequence: CASSEIRADSKQFF. The DNA for the CDR3 is TGTGCCAGCAGTGAAATCCGGGCGGATAGTAAGCAGTTCTTC.

J is TRBJ2-2 and V is TRBV5-1; TRBD2 matches 10 bases. There are 18 residues in the CDR3. V was clipped by 0 bases and J by 5 bases; unmatched bases: 10. Per the germline V gene, CDR1 is SGHRS and CDR2 is YFSETQ. The CDR3 here is CASSLVRLAGVRTGELFF. The CDR3, as DNA: TGCGCCAGCAGCTTGGTCCGGCTAGCGGGAGTTCGTACCGGGGAGCTGTTTTTT.

J is TRBJ2-6 and V is TRBV15; D gene uncertain. The CDR3 totals 15 residues. CDR1 and CDR2 from the germline V gene are LNHNV and YYDKDF (reference sequence). V lost 7 bases to trimming and J lost 3 bases, with 13 bases between them. CDR3 in DNA: TGTGCCACCAAACGATGGGCCGATGGGGCCAACGTCCTGACTTTC. As protein: CATKRWADGANVLTF. The whole variable domain, remainder taken from reference TRBV15 and TRBJ2-6, is DAMVIQNPRYQVTQFGKPVTLSCSQTLNHNVMYWYQQKSSQAPKLLFHYYDKDFNNEADTPDNFQSRRPNTSFCFLDIRSPGLGDTAMYLCATKRWADGANVLTFGAGSRLTVL.

This chain links TRBV28 with TRBJ2-7, with D possibly TRBD1 on 5 matching bases. Between the trimmed V and J ends, which lost 9 bases and 2 bases, there was a span of 23 bases. CDR3 length: 16 residues. Germline values: CDR1 MDHEN, CDR2 SYDVKM. The CDR3 coding sequence is TGTGCCAGTTTGGAACAGGACAACCCGATTACCTACGAGCAGTACTTC. It codes for CASLEQDNPITYEQYF.

The CDR3 loop reads CASSPDGGYEQYF. Here the CDR3 DNA reads TGTGCCAGTAGTCCGGACGGCGGCTACGAGCAGTACTTC. The chain recombines TRBV19 with TRBJ2-7; D unclear. The V end lost 5 bases, the J end lost 3 bases, and 11 bases lay between the germline ends. In germline, CDR1 is LNHDA, CDR2 SQIVND (reference sequence). This CDR3 has 13 residues.

The rearrangement links TRBV2 to TRBJ2-7; D uncertain. The CDR3 runs 13 residues. V dropped 6 bases and J dropped 3 bases, with 12 bases sitting between them. The germline V gene has CDR1 SNHLY and CDR2 FYNNEI. The CDR3 is CASSPRHGYEQYF. The CDR3 region has the DNA TGTGCCAGCAGCCCAAGACACGGCTACGAGCAGTACTTC.

This clone was recorded only once. The genes are TRBV11-3 and TRBJ1-1, with a tentative D call TRBD1 (5 bases). The CDR3 runs 13 residues. The germline V gene encodes CDR1 SGHNT and CDR2 YENEEA. V shed 9 bases and J shed 0 bases, with 11 bases lying between them. The DNA for the CDR3 is TGTGCCAGTGGGCAGGGCATGAACACTGAAGCTTTCTTT. Amino acid sequence: CASGQGMNTEAFF.

This rearrangement joins TRBV5-1 to TRBJ1-1; 7 nucleotides agree with TRBD1. V dropped 0 bases and J dropped 4; count of bases not matched to a gene: 9. Germline V lookup: CDR1 SGHRS, CDR2 YFSETQ. This CDR3 contains 16 residues. The CDR3, as DNA: TGCGCCAGCAGCTTGGTTGCCAGGGGGGCGAGCACTGAAGCTTTCTTT. Protein sequence: CASSLVARGASTEAFF. Based on the CDR3 plus reference TRBV5-1 and TRBJ1-1, the full variable domain is KAGVTQTPRYLIKTRGQQVTLSCSPISGHRSVSWYQQTPGQGLQFLFEYFSETQRNKGNFPGRFSGRQFSNSRSEMNVSTLELGDSALYLCASSLVARGASTEAFFGQGTRLTVV.